The clone carrying this TCR beta chain came up a few times. No antigen is known for it. This specimen belongs to a study of identical twins. General study findings and limits: With abundant cord blood beta clonotypes, insertions were fewer; memory repertoires showed no such pattern.

Trimming shortened V by 7 bases and J by 3 bases, and 15 bases separated the two germline ends. The germline gives CDR1 SGHVS, CDR2 FQNEAQ. There are 14 residues in the CDR3. Unique molecular identifiers were present on cDNA, and template switching added a universal primer site. TCRdb ran MiXCR on the 5' RACE reads and lists one entry per CDR3 protein. The sample has about 690,000 distinct CDR3 sequences, about 20% seen once. These data were likewise used in another study, on T cells expressing NK-cell markers. That source reports: Several of the experiments relied on an anti-gamma-delta TCR antibody so that only alpha-beta TCR T cells were sorted. Expanded NKG2C+ T cell clones had unclear HCMV specificity.

This TCR was recovered from a woman between 18 and 30 years old in good health. The chain employs TRBV7-8 and TRBJ1-1, with D uncertain. The sample consisted of PBMCs. Here the CDR3 reads CASTIGLRDTEAFF. The CDR3 DNA follows: TGTGCCAGCACCATCGGACTAAGGGACACTGAAGCTTTCTTT.